The table lists the clone carrying this T cell receptor beta chain with a count of one. This sample was included in a study of technical replicates of blood from a handful of donors. This CDR3 is 15 amino acids long. Trimming removed 0 bases from V and 4 bases from J; junction bases left unmatched: 6. Per germline, CDR1 SGHRS and CDR2 YFSETQ. Only in-frame clones appear in the TCRdb table, and some are missing; sequencing was by immunoSEQ multiplex PCR. The sample records 80,000 to 100,000 clones, around 92% being singletons. Material for sequencing was T cells isolated from PBMCs. The receptor was derived from a human donor in good health. The chain has TRBV5-1 and TRBJ2-7; 8 bases match TRBD1. The CDR3 region is CASSLEPRGRYEQYF. CDR3 sequence (DNA): TGCGCCAGCAGCTTGGAGCCCAGGGGGCGGTACGAGCAGTACTTC.